A selection of T cell receptor beta chains follows, all from one sample in a study of T cells in Graves' hyperthyroidism and ophthalmopathy. From the multiplex PCR reads, TCRdb called clonotypes with MiXCR, one entry per CDR3 protein. Of 250,000 to 300,000 distinct CDR3 sequences detected, 15% to 20% appear once; the ten largest clones hold less than 40%. The sequencing sample was made of blood. These receptors all stem from a man aged 45-60 years with Graves' ophthalmopathy. Both conserved end residues are part of each CDR3. Fields, in order: clone size, V gene, D gene, J gene, CDR3 DNA, CDR3 protein. D genes are given only for firm matches. Size is stated for part of the rows, as once, few or many counts, or as a class when the clone is expanded.

abundance: NA
v_gene: TRBV6-1
d_gene: NA
j_gene: TRBJ2-1
CDR3nt: TGTGCCAGCTCGGACCCGGGTGAGCAGTTCTTC
CDR3aa: CASSDPGEQFF

abundance: many
v_gene: TRBV3-1
d_gene: TRBD1
j_gene: TRBJ2-7
CDR3nt: TGTGCCAGCAGCCAAGATCTGGACAGGCCAGAGCAGTACTTC
CDR3aa: CASSQDLDRPEQYF

abundance: NA
v_gene: TRBV12-3/TRBV12-4
d_gene: NA
j_gene: TRBJ1-3
CDR3nt: TGTGCCAGCAGTTCAGGGGCGGCTGGAAACACCATATATTTT
CDR3aa: CASSSGAAGNTIYF

abundance: NA
v_gene: TRBV19
d_gene: NA
j_gene: TRBJ1-4
CDR3nt: TGTGCCAGTAGTATTACCCCGGTTCCCCGTGAAAAACTGTTTTTT
CDR3aa: CASSITPVPREKLFF

abundance: NA
v_gene: TRBV10-3
d_gene: NA
j_gene: TRBJ2-1
CDR3nt: TGTGCCATCAGTGAGGGACAGATCTACAATGAGCAGTTCTTC
CDR3aa: CAISEGQIYNEQFF

abundance: many
v_gene: TRBV28
d_gene: TRBD1
j_gene: TRBJ2-3
CDR3nt: TGTGCCAGCAGTTCCCCGGGACAGGGGGTCCGGGTAGATACGCAGTATTTT
CDR3aa: CASSSPGQGVRVDTQYF

abundance: NA
v_gene: TRBV6-1
d_gene: NA
j_gene: TRBJ1-1
CDR3nt: TGTGCCAGCAGTGAAGCAGGAGGTATCACTGAAGCTTTCTTT
CDR3aa: CASSEAGGITEAFF

abundance: NA
v_gene: TRBV12-3/TRBV12-4
d_gene: TRBD2
j_gene: TRBJ2-1
CDR3nt: TGTGCCAGCGCCCCGGGGACTAGCGGGAGGTCCCCTTTTTACAATGAGCAGTTCTTC
CDR3aa: CASAPGTSGRSPFYNEQFF

abundance: NA
v_gene: TRBV28
d_gene: NA
j_gene: TRBJ1-1
CDR3nt: TGTGCCAGCACCGCATATCAGGGCTCTGAAGCTTTCTTT
CDR3aa: CASTAYQGSEAFF

abundance: many
v_gene: TRBV28
d_gene: NA
j_gene: TRBJ1-5
CDR3nt: TGTGCCAGCAGGCCCACCAATCAGCCCCAGCATTTT
CDR3aa: CASRPTNQPQHF

abundance: once
v_gene: TRBV18
d_gene: NA
j_gene: TRBJ1-3
CDR3nt: TGTGCCAGCTCACCTGGGAGGAATACAGCTGGAAACACCATATATTTT
CDR3aa: CASSPGRNTAGNTIYF

abundance: NA
v_gene: TRBV28
d_gene: NA
j_gene: TRBJ2-2
CDR3nt: TGTGCCAGCGCGCAGGGAAGGAACACCGGGGAGCTGTTTTTT
CDR3aa: CASAQGRNTGELFF

abundance: few
v_gene: TRBV5-1
d_gene: TRBD2
j_gene: TRBJ2-7
CDR3nt: TGCGCCAGCAGCTTAGGTTCTAGCGGTACCTACGAGCAGTACTTC
CDR3aa: CASSLGSSGTYEQYF

abundance: once
v_gene: TRBV7-8
d_gene: TRBD2
j_gene: TRBJ2-1
CDR3nt: TGTGCCAGCAGACGACTGGCTGCGAACACCGGGGGGACTGAGCAGTTCTTC
CDR3aa: CASRRLAANTGGTEQFF

abundance: many
v_gene: TRBV5-1
d_gene: TRBD2
j_gene: TRBJ2-1
CDR3nt: TGCGCCAGCAGCTCAATACCCGGGACTAGCGGCCGCAATGAGCAGTTCTTC
CDR3aa: CASSSIPGTSGRNEQFF

abundance: NA
v_gene: TRBV6-1
d_gene: NA
j_gene: TRBJ2-2
CDR3nt: TGTGCCAGCAGCCGGTTCCGCGACTCAGGGCCCGGGGAGCTGTTTTTT
CDR3aa: CASSRFRDSGPGELFF